Listed below are T cell receptor beta chains from one sample, sequenced in a study of graft-versus-host responses after intestinal transplantation. The antigens for these receptors are not known. The data were produced by immunoSEQ multiplex PCR, yet TCRdb's version contains in-frame clones alone and is incomplete. The table lists more than 85,000 clones, roughly 95% of them singletons. The material sequenced was unstimulated CD8+ T cells sorted from spleen or lymph node cells, taken before intestinal transplant. These receptors were taken from a human donor who received an intestinal transplant. CDR3s include the opening cysteine and the closing phenylalanine or tryptophan. The D gene is left open where the match is weak. Part of the rows lack a size; the others show once, few, many or a class for expanded clones.

clone_size	d_call	v_call	j_call	cdr3_nt	cdr3_aa
-	TRBD2	TRBV28	TRBJ2-1	TGTGCCAGCAGTTTCGAAACTAGCGGGAGTAGGCGGAATGAGCAGTTCTTC	CASSFETSGSRRNEQFF
-	TRBD2	TRBV9	TRBJ2-7	TGTGCCAGCAGCGTGAGCGGGAGTGGCTACGAGCAGTACTTC	CASSVSGSGYEQYF
-	TRBD2	TRBV5-6	TRBJ2-1	TGTGCCAGCAGCCCGACTAGCGGGAAGGTTAGTGAGCAGTTCTTC	CASSPTSGKVSEQFF
few	-	TRBV28	TRBJ1-2	TGTGCCAGCAGCTTCGGGACCGCTGGCTATGGCTACACCTTC	CASSFGTAGYGYTF
once	-	TRBV4-1	TRBJ1-2	TGCGCCAGCAGCCAAGAGATCTGGGGGGAAAACTATGGCTACACCTTC	CASSQEIWGENYGYTF
-	TRBD2	TRBV19	TRBJ2-7	TGTGCCTGTGCAGCGGGAGCCTCTTACGAGCAGTACTTC	CACAAGASYEQYF
once	-	TRBV5-8	TRBJ1-2	TGTGCCAGCAGCTGGGGACGGGGGGCTAACTATGGCTACACCTTC	CASSWGRGANYGYTF
-	-	TRBV19	TRBJ1-5	TGTGCCAGTAGTATTTGGAACGGAGTCGGGGATCAGCCCCAGCATTTT	CASSIWNGVGDQPQHF
-	-	TRBV6-5	TRBJ1-1	TGTGCCAGCAGTTACAGTGGAGGATACACTGAAGCTTTCTTT	CASSYSGGYTEAFF
-	-	TRBV7-9	TRBJ1-2	TGTGCCAGCGCCCGAAGTGGACGAAATGGCTACACCTTC	CASARSGRNGYTF
once	-	TRBV19	TRBJ2-1	TGTGCCAGTAGCCTTCTAGCGAGGTCCTACAATGAGCAGTTCTTC	CASSLLARSYNEQFF